A single sample gave rise to the 5 T cell receptor beta chains below, sequenced in a study of blood T cell repertoires in COVID-19. Method: immunoSEQ multiplex PCR; TCRdb's copy keeps in-frame clones and lacks some. The sample consists of more than 65,000 clones, roughly 80% of them appearing once. Input material: peripheral blood. All receptors come from a woman aged 70-85 years with acute or convalescent COVID-19.

CDR3 region: CASSLQGAEQFF. Written as DNA, the CDR3 is TGTGCCAGCAGCTTACAGGGGGCCGAGCAGTTCTTC. This chain links TRBV7-9 with TRBJ2-1, with TRBD1 identical over 8 bases. CDR3 length equals 12 residues. Germline values: CDR1 SEHNR, CDR2 FQNEAQ (reference sequence). V shed 2 bases and J 10 bases; nucleotides not matched to a gene: 1.

This clone was seen a few times. The rearrangement uses TRBV12-3 or TRBV12-4 and TRBJ1-1; a weak D match, TRBD1 (6 bases). Between the trimmed V and J ends, which lost 6 bases and 1 base, there was a span of 9 bases. The CDR3 has 13 residues. CDR3 nucleotide sequence: TGTGCCAGCAGAGGACAGCCGAACACTGAAGCTTTCTTT. Its translation: CASRGQPNTEAFF.

V usage is TRBV25-1 and J usage is TRBJ1-1; weak D call: TRBD1 (6 bases). Germline CDR1 and CDR2: MGHDK and SYGVNS. The CDR3 spans 15 residues. V dropped 4 bases and J dropped 1 base, with 13 bases sitting between them. The chain's CDR3 is CASSGTQGSNTEAFF. The CDR3 bases are TGTGCCAGCAGTGGGACGCAGGGGTCGAACACTGAAGCTTTCTTT.

This clone has only one observation. The chain employs TRBV6-5 and TRBJ2-2; the D is unclear. There are 13 residues in the CDR3. Trimming cost V 5 bases and J 5 bases, with 9 bases left between them. CDR1 is MNHEY and CDR2 is SVGAGI in the germline V gene. CDR3 in DNA: TGTGCCAGCAGTACGACTGAAACCGGGGAGCTGTTTTTT. Its protein product is CASSTTETGELFF.

This clone was seen a few times. V gene TRBV3-1 (or the pseudogene TRBV3-2) combines with J gene TRBJ2-2; 8 bases line up with TRBD2. CDR1 is LGHDT and CDR2 is YNNKEL in the germline V gene (reference sequence). The CDR3 totals 16 residues. The V and J ends lost 8 bases and 0 bases, in that order; junction bases with no gene match: 8. The CDR3 reads CASHNLAGTNTGELFF. The CDR3 DNA reads as TGTGCCAGCCACAATTTAGCGGGAACGAACACCGGGGAGCTGTTTTTT.